This TCR beta chain appears in the sequencing data of a study of blood T cell repertoires in COVID-19. Whole-study context: Material from acute and convalescent COVID-19 was sourced from the United States, Italy and Spain.

Authors' methods: Cell counts per sample came from amplifying reference gene primers. Sequencing was performed with immunoSEQ multiplex PCR; in TCRdb, only in-frame clones are kept and a portion is missing. V, J and clone size derive from that table, while D and trimming were established from the DNA sequence. The table lists some 120,000 clones, roughly 88% of them singletons. The CDR3 runs 13 residues. The V end was cut by 6 bases, the J end by 6 bases, with 14 bases between. The chain uses TRBV12-3 or TRBV12-4 and TRBJ1-2, with D perhaps TRBD1 (5 bases). The specimen was peripheral blood. The sequence was obtained from a man aged 50-59 years with acute or convalescent COVID-19. CDR3 in amino acids: CASSHDSYDGYTF. DNA for the CDR3: TGTGCCAGCAGCCATGACAGTTACGATGGCTACACCTTC.